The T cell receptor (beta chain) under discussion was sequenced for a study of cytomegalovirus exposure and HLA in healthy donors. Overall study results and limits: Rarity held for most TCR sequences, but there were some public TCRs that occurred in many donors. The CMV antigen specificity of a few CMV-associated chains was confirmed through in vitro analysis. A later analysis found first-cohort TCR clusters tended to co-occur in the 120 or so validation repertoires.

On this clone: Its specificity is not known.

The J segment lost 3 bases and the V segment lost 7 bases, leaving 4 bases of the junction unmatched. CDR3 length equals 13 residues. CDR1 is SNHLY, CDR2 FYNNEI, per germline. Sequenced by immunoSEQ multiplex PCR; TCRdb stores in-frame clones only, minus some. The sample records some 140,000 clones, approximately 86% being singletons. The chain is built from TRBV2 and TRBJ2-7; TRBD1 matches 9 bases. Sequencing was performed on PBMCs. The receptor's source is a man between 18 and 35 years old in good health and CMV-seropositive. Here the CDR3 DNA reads TGTGCCAGCATGCCGGGACAGGGCTACGAGCAGTACTTC. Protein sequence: CASMPGQGYEQYF.